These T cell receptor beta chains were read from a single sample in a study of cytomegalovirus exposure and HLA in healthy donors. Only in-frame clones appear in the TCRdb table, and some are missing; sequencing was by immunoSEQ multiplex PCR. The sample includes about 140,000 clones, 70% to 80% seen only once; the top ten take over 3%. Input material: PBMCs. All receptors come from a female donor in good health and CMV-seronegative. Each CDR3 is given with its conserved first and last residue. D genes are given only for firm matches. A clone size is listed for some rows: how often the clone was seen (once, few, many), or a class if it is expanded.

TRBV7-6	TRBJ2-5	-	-	TGTGCCAGCAGCCCACCAGATCAAGAGACCCAGTACTTC	CASSPPDQETQYF
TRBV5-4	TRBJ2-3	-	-	TGTGCCAGCAGCCCAACTAGTTTCGATACGCAGTATTTT	CASSPTSFDTQYF
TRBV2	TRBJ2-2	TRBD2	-	TGTGCCAGCAGTGGGGCTAGCGGGGGTATCGGGGAGCTGTTTTTT	CASSGASGGIGELFF
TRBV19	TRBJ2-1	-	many	TGTGCCACCGGGACAGTTGCGGGAAATGAGCAGTTCTTC	CATGTVAGNEQFF
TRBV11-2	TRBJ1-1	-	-	TGTGCCAGCAGCTTAGAGGCGGGGACTGAAGCTTTCTTT	CASSLEAGTEAFF
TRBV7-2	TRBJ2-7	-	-	TGTGCCAGCAGCTTAGCGGGCCCGACCTACGAGCAGTACTTC	CASSLAGPTYEQYF
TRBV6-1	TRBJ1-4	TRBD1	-	TGTGCCAGCAGTGAAGTCGACAGGGGATCTAATGAAAAACTGTTTTTT	CASSEVDRGSNEKLFF
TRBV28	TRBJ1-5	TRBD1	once	TGTGCCAGCAGCGTCAGGGGGCAGACTGGTCAGCCCCAGCATTTT	CASSVRGQTGQPQHF
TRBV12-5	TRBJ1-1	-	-	TGTGCTAGTGGTTTGGGGGAAGGGGGTCGGTCGACTGAAGCTTTCTTT	CASGLGEGGRSTEAFF
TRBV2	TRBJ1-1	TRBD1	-	TGTGCCAGCAAAACCGACAGGGGAAGAACTGAAGCTTTCTTT	CASKTDRGRTEAFF
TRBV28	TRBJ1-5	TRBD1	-	TGTGCCAGCAGGTCAGGGGGAAGCAATCAGCCCCAGCATTTT	CASRSGGSNQPQHF
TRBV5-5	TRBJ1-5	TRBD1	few	TGTGCCAGCAGCGGGGACAGCTATCAGCCCCAGCATTTT	CASSGDSYQPQHF
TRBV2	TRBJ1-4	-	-	TGTGCCAGCAGTGAATTCGGCAGGGCTAATGAAAAACTGTTTTTT	CASSEFGRANEKLFF
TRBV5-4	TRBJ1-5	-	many	TGCGCCAGCAGCCAAGACTGGGGGCCCAGGCAGCCCCAGCATTTT	CASSQDWGPRQPQHF
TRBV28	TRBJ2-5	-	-	TGTGCCAGCAGCCGCGACGGGTTGCAAGAGACCCAGTACTTC	CASSRDGLQETQYF
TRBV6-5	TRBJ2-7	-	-	TGTGCCAGCAGTTACTCGGGTCCGGGGAGCTCCTACGAGCAGTACTTC	CASSYSGPGSSYEQYF
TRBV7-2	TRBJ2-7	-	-	TGTGCCAGCAGCACGCAACAGAGCTTCTGGAAGCAGTACTTC	CASSTQQSFWKQYF
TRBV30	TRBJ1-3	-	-	TGTGCCGAACAACAGGTCTCTGGAAACACCATATATTTT	CAEQQVSGNTIYF
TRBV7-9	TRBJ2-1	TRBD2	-	TGTGCCAGCAGCCCATTAGCGGGAGGGCCAAGAGAGCAGTTCTTC	CASSPLAGGPREQFF
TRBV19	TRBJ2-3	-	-	TGTGCCAGTAGTATCGGTAGCGGAACAGATACGCAGTATTTT	CASSIGSGTDTQYF
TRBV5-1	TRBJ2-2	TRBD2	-	TGCGCCAGCAGCTTGGGACTAGCGGGTACGAACACCGGGGAGCTGTTTTTT	CASSLGLAGTNTGELFF
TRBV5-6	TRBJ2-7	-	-	TGTGCCAGCAGCTGGGGGCCAGCCGAGCAGTACTTC	CASSWGPAEQYF
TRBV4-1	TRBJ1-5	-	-	TGCGCCAGCAGCCAGGCCCGGGGGGCAGGGCAGCCCCAGCATTTT	CASSQARGAGQPQHF
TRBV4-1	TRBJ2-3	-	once	TGCGCCAGCAGCCCTCATTCGACGGGGGAGAGTACGCAGTATTTT	CASSPHSTGESTQYF
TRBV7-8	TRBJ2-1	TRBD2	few	TGTGCCAGCAGCTTAGCGGGACTAGCGGGGTACAATGAGCAGTTCTTC	CASSLAGLAGYNEQFF
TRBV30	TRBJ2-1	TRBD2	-	TGTGCCTGGAGTGTTGGGCGGGAGTTTAATGAGCAGTTCTTC	CAWSVGREFNEQFF
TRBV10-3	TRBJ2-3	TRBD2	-	TGTGCCACCCAAAGGCGGGGGGATGGCCCAGATACGCAGTATTTT	CATQRRGDGPDTQYF
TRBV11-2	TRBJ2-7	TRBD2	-	TGTGCCAGCAGTTCAACTAGCGGGAGCCACGAGCAGTACTTC	CASSSTSGSHEQYF
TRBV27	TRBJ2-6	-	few	TGTGCCAGCAGTTTATTTCGGAGCTCTGGGGCCAACGTCCTGACTTTC	CASSLFRSSGANVLTF
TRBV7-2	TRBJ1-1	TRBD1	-	TGTGCCAGCAGCTTAGATGGGACAGCTGAAGCTTTCTTT	CASSLDGTAEAFF
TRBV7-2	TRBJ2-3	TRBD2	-	TGTGCCAGCAGCTTACTAGCGGGAGGTCTGGATACGCAGTATTTT	CASSLLAGGLDTQYF
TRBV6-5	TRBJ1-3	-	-	TGTGCCAGCACCTCCGGAAACACCATATATTTT	CASTSGNTIYF
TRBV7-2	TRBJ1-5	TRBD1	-	TGTGCCAGCAGCTTCGGACAGGGCTCTAATCAGCCCCAGCATTTT	CASSFGQGSNQPQHF
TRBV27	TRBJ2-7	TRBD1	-	TGTGCCAGCAGTGCCTCCCGGGGCAGGGGGTACGAGCAGTACTTC	CASSASRGRGYEQYF
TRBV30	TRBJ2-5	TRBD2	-	TGTGCCTGGAGTGCTAGCGGGAGGGCCGGAGAGACCCAGTACTTC	CAWSASGRAGETQYF
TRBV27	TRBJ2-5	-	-	TGTGCCAGCAAGGGGCAGGGACTGGAGACCCAGTACTTC	CASKGQGLETQYF
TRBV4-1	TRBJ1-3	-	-	TGCGCCAGCAGCCCTCTCGGCAGGGGTTCGGGAAACACCATATATTTT	CASSPLGRGSGNTIYF
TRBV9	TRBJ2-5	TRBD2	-	TGTGCCAGCAGCGTTGGCGGGGGGACGTTAGAGACCCAGTACTTC	CASSVGGGTLETQYF
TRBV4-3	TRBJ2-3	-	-	TGCGCCAGCAGCCCCGCCTACCGCCGACTAGGATTGGGCACAGATACGCAGTATTTT	CASSPAYRRLGLGTDTQYF
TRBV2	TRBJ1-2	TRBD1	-	TGTGCCACGGGACAGGCTCCCTATGGCTACACCTTC	CATGQAPYGYTF
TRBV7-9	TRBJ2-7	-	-	TGTGCCAGCAGCGTCAGGGAAGTTAACTCCTACGAGCAGTACTTC	CASSVREVNSYEQYF
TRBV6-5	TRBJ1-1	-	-	TGTGCCAGCAGTTTCTCTGCGGGGGAGGGATCTGAAGCTTTCTTT	CASSFSAGEGSEAFF
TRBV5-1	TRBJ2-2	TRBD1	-	TGCGCCAGCAGCTTTCGGACAGGGCCACTTCTAACCGGGGAGCTGTTTTTT	CASSFRTGPLLTGELFF
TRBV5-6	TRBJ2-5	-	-	TGTGCCAGCAGCGGGGGTCTAGCGAGGTGGGAGACCCAGTACTTC	CASSGGLARWETQYF
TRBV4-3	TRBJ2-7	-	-	TGCGCCAGCAGCCAGGATATGCGGGGCACCGAGGGGCAGTACTTC	CASSQDMRGTEGQYF
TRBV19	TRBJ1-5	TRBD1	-	TGTGCCACCACCGGCACCGGGACAGAGAATCAGCCCCAGCATTTT	CATTGTGTENQPQHF
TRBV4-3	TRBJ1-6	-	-	TGCGCCAGCAGCCAGAGCTTGACAGTATTTAATTCACCCCTCCACTTT	CASSQSLTVFNSPLHF
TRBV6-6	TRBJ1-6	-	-	TGTGCCAGCAGTTACCGAGGGGGGGTTTCACCCCTCCACTTT	CASSYRGGVSPLHF
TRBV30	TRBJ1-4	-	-	TGTGCCTGGGGGGGGTCGGGAGGGTACCGTGAAAAACTGTTTTTT	CAWGGSGGYREKLFF
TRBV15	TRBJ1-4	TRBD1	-	TGTGCCACCAGCTTCGACAGGGGCGCAACTAATGAAAAACTGTTTTTT	CATSFDRGATNEKLFF
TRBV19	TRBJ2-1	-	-	TGTGCCAGTAGTACGAGTCCCCGGGACAATGAGCAGTTCTTC	CASSTSPRDNEQFF
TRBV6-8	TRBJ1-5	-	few	TGTGCCAGCAAACGGGATCAGCCCCTTAGCAATCAGCCCCAGCATTTT	CASKRDQPLSNQPQHF
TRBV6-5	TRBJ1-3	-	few	TGTGCCAGCAGTTTCCAGGGTAACTCTGGAAACACCATATATTTT	CASSFQGNSGNTIYF
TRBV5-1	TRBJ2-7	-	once	TGCGCCAGCAGCTACGGGGGAGCCTCCTACGAGCAGTACTTC	CASSYGGASYEQYF
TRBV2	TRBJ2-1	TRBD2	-	TGTGCCAGCAGTGAGTGGGGACTAGCGGCCTACAATGAGCAGTTCTTC	CASSEWGLAAYNEQFF
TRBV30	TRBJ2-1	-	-	TGTGCCTGGAGTCCCAGGGACTCCCCGTATGAGCAGTTCTTC	CAWSPRDSPYEQFF
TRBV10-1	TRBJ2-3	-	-	TGCGCCAGCAGTGATGGCGGGATCAGCACAGATACGCAGTATTTT	CASSDGGISTDTQYF
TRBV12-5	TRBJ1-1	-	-	TGTGCTAACAACAATGGAGGGAACACTGAAGCTTTCTTT	CANNNGGNTEAFF
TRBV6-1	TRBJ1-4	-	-	TGTGCCAGCAGCGACCAGTGGGGCCCAGAAAAACTGTTTTTT	CASSDQWGPEKLFF
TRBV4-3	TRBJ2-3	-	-	TGCGCCAGCAGCCAAGCTTGGCAGGATACGCAGTATTTT	CASSQAWQDTQYF